Following are 22 T cell receptor beta chains from one sample sequenced in a study of Tregs in tolerant kidney transplant recipients. Here immunoSEQ multiplex PCR was the method, and the copy in TCRdb shows in-frame clones only, minus some. This sample has some 68,000 clones, with 84% found just once. Material: CD4+ T cells from blood. The receptors originated from a human donor in good health.

The V and J genes are TRBV30 and TRBJ2-3; tentative D call: TRBD1 (6 bases). Looked up from germline, CDR1 is GTSNPN and CDR2 is SVGIG (reference sequence). This CDR3 is 12 amino acids long. With 3 bases removed from V and 5 bases from J, the gap between germline ends came to 9 bases. The CDR3 DNA reads as TGTGCCTGGAGAGGCAGGGGAGATACGCAGTATTTT. Translating gives CAWRGRGDTQYF.

This sequence joins TRBV9 and TRBJ1-3; TRBD1 is a possible D gene (6 bases). Per the germline V gene, CDR1 is SGDLS and CDR2 is YYNGEE. CDR3 length equals 14 residues. V lost 4 bases, J lost 5 bases, and 13 bases lay in between. The CDR3: CASSLGDTRNTIYF. For the CDR3, the DNA is TGTGCCAGCAGCCTCGGGGACACCAGAAACACCATATATTTT.

This chain uses TRBV5-4 with TRBJ2-5; 8 nucleotides match TRBD2. This CDR3 comprises 15 residues. J gave up 5 bases and V 0 bases, and 6 bases lay outside the gene matches. Germline values: CDR1 SGHNT, CDR2 YYREEE (reference sequence). This chain's CDR3 is CASSLAAGARETQYF. The CDR3 nucleotides are TGTGCCAGCAGCTTGGCAGCGGGAGCCAGGGAGACCCAGTACTTC.

This chain connects TRBV7-6 to TRBJ1-1; D not certain. CDR1 and CDR2 (germline): SGHVS, FNYEAQ. The CDR3 runs to 14 residues. Trimming left V 5 bases short and J 1 base short, with 11 bases between. The CDR3, as DNA: TGTGCCAGCAGCCCCCGGATGGGGAACACTGAAGCTTTCTTT. Translated, it gives CASSPRMGNTEAFF.

This chain joins TRBV4-1 and TRBJ2-2; D is possibly TRBD2 (6 bases). Trimming took off 4 bases at V and 2 bases at J, with 14 bases between the two ends. The CDR3 covers 16 residues. Germline V CDR1 and CDR2: MGHRA, YSYEKL. The CDR3 nucleotides read TGCGCCAGCAGCCCCCGGGACTTGGTCAACACCGGGGAGCTGTTTTTT. Its protein is CASSPRDLVNTGELFF.

The rearrangement uses TRBV14 and TRBJ2-5, with TRBD2 matching 8 bases. From germline, CDR1 is SGHDN and CDR2 FVKESK. Unmatched junction bases numbered 13, after V lost 4 bases and J lost 6 bases. CDR3 size: 16 residues. The CDR3 DNA sequence: TGTGCCAGCAGCCCGCCACTCAGCGGGGGTCCGAAGACCCAGTACTTC. Amino acid sequence: CASSPPLSGGPKTQYF.

This chain joins TRBV6-5 and TRBJ2-3; D gene unclear. Germline CDR1 is MNHEY and CDR2 is SVGAGI. The CDR3 sequence is 14 residues long. V lost 4 bases and J 1 base, leaving 9 bases between the germline ends. CDR3 in amino acids: CASSFPAGTDTQYF. The CDR3 DNA reads as TGTGCCAGCAGTTTTCCGGCGGGCACAGATACGCAGTATTTT.

The CDR3 DNA reads as TGTGCCAGCAGCCCTTACCTGTTAAACTATGGCTACACCTTC. This translates into CASSPYLLNYGYTF. This chain links TRBV7-9 with TRBJ1-2, with D unclear. The ends were cut back, 5 bases at V and 2 bases at J, with 12 bases in the middle. The CDR3 is 14 residues long. The germline CDR1 and CDR2 sequences are SEHNR and FQNEAQ (reference sequence).

The chain employs TRBV6-5 and TRBJ1-1; D is perhaps TRBD1 (5 bases). CDR3 length equals 15 residues. The V gene's germline CDR1 is MNHEY and CDR2 SVGAGI. V shed 6 bases and J shed 2 bases, with 16 bases lying between them. CDR3 amino acids: CASSRQSRVNTEAFF. The CDR3 nucleotides are TGTGCCAGCAGCAGACAAAGCAGGGTAAACACTGAAGCTTTCTTT.

This clone turned up a few times. The chain employs TRBV7-9 and TRBJ1-6, with D perhaps matching TRBD1 (6 bases). CDR3 length: 16 residues. The V gene lost 5 bases and the J gene lost 5 bases, with 16 bases spanning the gap. Germline CDR1 SEHNR, CDR2 FQNEAQ (reference sequence). The CDR3 loop reads CASSPQRGHDNSPLHF. In DNA, the CDR3 is TGTGCCAGCAGCCCTCAAAGGGGACACGATAATTCACCCCTCCACTTT.

This chain joins TRBV27 and TRBJ1-2, with 8 bases aligning to TRBD1. Germline assignment: CDR1 MNHEY and CDR2 SMNVEV (reference sequence). The ends lost 8 bases at V and 7 bases at J; junction bases unmatched: 9. The CDR3 has 13 residues. The CDR3 is CASWGQAGSGYTF. CDR3 DNA sequence: TGTGCCAGCTGGGGACAGGCTGGTAGTGGCTACACCTTC.

The CDR3 sequence: CASSTNDRGDTQYF. The CDR3 DNA reads TGTGCCAGCAGCACGAACGACAGGGGAGATACGCAGTATTTT. The chain recombines TRBV4-2 with TRBJ2-3; TRBD1 aligns across 8 bases. Losses at the gene ends were 5 bases for V and 5 bases for J; bases not matched to a gene: 6. The CDR3 length is 14 residues. Germline-derived CDR1 and CDR2 are LGHNA and YNFKEQ.

CDR3 in DNA: TGTGCCAGCAGCTTAGTCTACACCGGGGAGCTGTTTTTT. Its protein is CASSLVYTGELFF. This chain uses TRBV7-6 with TRBJ2-2; D is uncertain. V lost 1 base and J 3 bases, leaving 3 bases between the germline ends. CDR1 and CDR2 from the germline V gene are SGHVS and FNYEAQ. The CDR3 has 13 amino acids. The full variable domain, with the rest looked up from reference TRBV7-6 and TRBJ2-2, is GAGVSQSPRYKVTKRGQDVALRCDPISGHVSLYWYRQALGQGPEFLTYFNYEAQQDKSGLPNDRFSAERPEGSISTLTIQRTEQRDSAMYRCASSLVYTGELFFGEGSRLTVL.

In regard to this clone: The same CDR3 also results from other DNA sequences found in this sample. The chain links TRBV15 to TRBJ2-2, with D perhaps assigned TRBD1 or TRBD2 (5 bases each). The length of the CDR3 is 15 residues. From germline, CDR1 is LNHNV and CDR2 YYDKDF (reference sequence). The V end lost 0 bases, the J end lost 1 base, and 6 bases lay between the germline ends. The CDR3 is CATSREGRNTGELFF. CDR3 nucleotide sequence: TGTGCCACCAGCAGAGAGGGACGGAACACCGGGGAGCTGTTTTTT.

V and J are TRBV18 and TRBJ1-2; maybe TRBD1 (6 bases). Trimming shortened V by 3 bases and J by 4 bases, and 15 bases separated the two germline ends. This CDR3 is built from 15 residues. CDR1 and CDR2 (germline): KGHSH, LQKENI. CDR3 protein: CASSPGTDSGYGYTF. CDR3 DNA: TGTGCCAGCTCACCCGGGACGGACAGCGGCTATGGCTACACCTTC.

The gene calls are TRBV19 and TRBJ1-1; D is uncertain. With 2 bases removed from V and 2 bases from J, the gap between germline ends came to 3 bases. The CDR3 has 12 residues. CDR1 is LNHDA and CDR2 is SQIVND in the germline V gene (reference sequence). The CDR3 DNA sequence: TGTGCCAGTAGTATATATAACACTGAAGCTTTCTTT. Its protein is CASSIYNTEAFF.

This clone occurred once. The chain links TRBV19 to TRBJ2-7; a possible D gene is TRBD1 (5 bases). CDR3 length equals 15 residues. Trimming removed 5 bases at V and 0 bases at J, with 14 bases between. The V gene's germline CDR1 is LNHDA and CDR2 SQIVND (reference sequence). The CDR3 reads CASSPTPTASYEQYF. The CDR3 region has the DNA TGTGCCAGTAGTCCAACCCCGACAGCCTCCTACGAGCAGTACTTC.

The chain couples TRBV12-5 to TRBJ2-7, with TRBD1 identical over 7 bases. V trimming: 6 bases; J trimming: 0 bases; junction bases outside the gene matches: 2. The CDR3 runs 13 residues. Germline-derived CDR1 and CDR2 are LGHNT and FRNRAP. CDR3 bases: TGTGCTAGTGGCAGGACAGGCTCCTACGAGCAGTACTTC. Its protein is CASGRTGSYEQYF.

The V and J genes are TRBV7-9 and TRBJ2-1, with 7 bases lining up with TRBD1. Per the germline V gene, CDR1 is SEHNR and CDR2 is FQNEAQ (reference sequence). This CDR3 has 15 amino acids. Unmatched junction bases numbered 10, after V lost 5 bases and J lost 6 bases. The CDR3 loop reads CASSQPFRQGNEQFF. Here the CDR3 DNA reads TGTGCCAGCAGCCAACCCTTCAGACAGGGCAATGAGCAGTTCTTC.

The chain joins TRBV5-6 to TRBJ2-7, with D possibly being TRBD1 (5 bases). The CDR3 is 14 residues long. Germline CDR1 and CDR2: SGHDT and YYEEEE. V was pared by 0 bases and J by 5 bases, with 12 bases between. The CDR3 here is CASSLVQGLHEQYF. DNA of the CDR3: TGTGCCAGCAGCTTGGTGCAGGGCCTCCACGAGCAGTACTTC.

The rearrangement joins TRBV5-1 to TRBJ1-3; no reliable D call. CDR3 length: 15 amino acids. The V gene's germline CDR1 is SGHRS and CDR2 YFSETQ. V lost 2 bases, J lost 0 bases, and 9 bases lay in between. Here the CDR3 DNA reads TGCGCCAGCAGCTTAAGTGGAACCTCTGGAAACACCATATATTTT. Translation gives CASSLSGTSGNTIYF.

The chain recombines TRBV7-9 with TRBJ1-1; possible D gene TRBD1, 5 bases. The CDR3 spans 13 residues. Trimming took off 0 bases at V and 4 bases at J, with 6 bases between the two ends. Germline V lookup: CDR1 SEHNR, CDR2 FQNEAQ (reference sequence). DNA for the CDR3: TGTGCCAGCAGCTTAGCCGACAGCACTGAAGCTTTCTTT. Its protein product is CASSLADSTEAFF.